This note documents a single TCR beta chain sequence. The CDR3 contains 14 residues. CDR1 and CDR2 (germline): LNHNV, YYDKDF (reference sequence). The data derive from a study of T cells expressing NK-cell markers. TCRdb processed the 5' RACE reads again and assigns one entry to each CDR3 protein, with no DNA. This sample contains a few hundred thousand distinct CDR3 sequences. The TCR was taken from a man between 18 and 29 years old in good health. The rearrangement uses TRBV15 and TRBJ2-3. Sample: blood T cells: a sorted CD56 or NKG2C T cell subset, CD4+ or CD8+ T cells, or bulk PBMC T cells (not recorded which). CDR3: CATSRDENTDTQYF.